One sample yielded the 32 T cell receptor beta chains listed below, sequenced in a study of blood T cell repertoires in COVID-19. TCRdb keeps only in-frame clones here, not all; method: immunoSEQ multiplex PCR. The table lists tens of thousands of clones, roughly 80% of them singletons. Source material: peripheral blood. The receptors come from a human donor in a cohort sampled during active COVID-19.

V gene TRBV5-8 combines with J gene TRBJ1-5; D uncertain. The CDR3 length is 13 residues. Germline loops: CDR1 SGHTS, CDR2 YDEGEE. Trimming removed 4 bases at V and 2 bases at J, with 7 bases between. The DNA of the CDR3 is TGTGCCAGCAGCGACCGGGGCAATCAGCCCCAGCATTTT. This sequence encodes CASSDRGNQPQHF.

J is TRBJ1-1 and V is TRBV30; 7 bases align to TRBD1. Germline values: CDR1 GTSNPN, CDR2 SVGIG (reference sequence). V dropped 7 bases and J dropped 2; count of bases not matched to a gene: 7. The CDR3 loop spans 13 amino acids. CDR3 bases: TGTGCCTCGCGGACAGGCCTAAACACTGAAGCTTTCTTT. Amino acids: CASRTGLNTEAFF.

This CDR3 reads CASSVAGLIDNEQFF. For the CDR3, the DNA is TGTGCCAGCAGCGTGGCGGGACTGATAGATAATGAGCAGTTCTTC. This chain connects TRBV14 to TRBJ2-1; D is perhaps TRBD2 (6 bases). This CDR3 spans 15 amino acids. Germline CDR1 reads SGHDN; CDR2 reads FVKESK. V was shortened by 5 bases and J by 7 bases, with 18 bases between the two germline ends.

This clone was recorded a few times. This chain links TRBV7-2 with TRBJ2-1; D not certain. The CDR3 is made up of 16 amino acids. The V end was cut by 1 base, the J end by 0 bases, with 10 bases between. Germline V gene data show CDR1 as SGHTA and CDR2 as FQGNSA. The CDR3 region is CASSLGPRFSYNEQFF. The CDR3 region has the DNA TGTGCCAGCAGCTTAGGGCCCCGATTCTCCTACAATGAGCAGTTCTTC.

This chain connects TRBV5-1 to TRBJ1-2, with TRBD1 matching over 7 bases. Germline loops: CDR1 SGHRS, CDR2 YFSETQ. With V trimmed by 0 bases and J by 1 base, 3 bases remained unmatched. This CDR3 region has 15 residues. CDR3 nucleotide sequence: TGCGCCAGCAGCTTGGCCCAGGGGGTTAACTATGGCTACACCTTC. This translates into CASSLAQGVNYGYTF. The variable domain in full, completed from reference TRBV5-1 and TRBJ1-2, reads KAGVTQTPRYLIKTRGQQVTLSCSPISGHRSVSWYQQTPGQGLQFLFEYFSETQRNKGNFPGRFSGRQFSNSRSEMNVSTLELGDSALYLCASSLAQGVNYGYTFGSGTRLTVV.

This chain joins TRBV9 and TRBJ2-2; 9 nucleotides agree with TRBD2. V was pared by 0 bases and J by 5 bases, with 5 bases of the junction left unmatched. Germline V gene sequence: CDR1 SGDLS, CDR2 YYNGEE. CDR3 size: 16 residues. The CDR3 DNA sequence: TGTGCCAGCAGCGTAGCTACTCTAGCGGGGACCGGGGAGCTGTTTTTT. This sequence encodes CASSVATLAGTGELFF.

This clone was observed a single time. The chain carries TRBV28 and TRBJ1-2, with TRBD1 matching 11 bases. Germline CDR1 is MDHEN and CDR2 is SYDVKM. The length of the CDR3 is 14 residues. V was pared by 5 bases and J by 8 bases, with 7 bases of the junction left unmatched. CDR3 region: CASSTGTGGQGYTF. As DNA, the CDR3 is TGTGCCAGCAGTACCGGGACAGGGGGTCAGGGCTACACCTTC.

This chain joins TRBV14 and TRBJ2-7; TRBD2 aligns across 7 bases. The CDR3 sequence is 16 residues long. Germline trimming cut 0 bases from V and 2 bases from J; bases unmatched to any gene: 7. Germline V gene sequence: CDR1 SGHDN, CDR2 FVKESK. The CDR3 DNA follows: TGTGCCAGCAGCCAAGAACGAGCGGGGAACCCCTACGAGCAGTACTTC. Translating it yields CASSQERAGNPYEQYF.

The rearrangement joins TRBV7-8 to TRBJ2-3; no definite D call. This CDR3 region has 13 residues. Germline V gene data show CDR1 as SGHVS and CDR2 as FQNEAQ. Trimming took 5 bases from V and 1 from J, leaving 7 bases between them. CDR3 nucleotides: TGTGCCAGCAGCCCCCGGGGCACAGATACGCAGTATTTT. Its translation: CASSPRGTDTQYF.

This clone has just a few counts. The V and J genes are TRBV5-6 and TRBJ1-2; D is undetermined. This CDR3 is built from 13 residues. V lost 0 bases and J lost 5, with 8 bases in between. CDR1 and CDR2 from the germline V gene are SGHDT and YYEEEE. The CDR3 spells CASSLDRTYGYTF. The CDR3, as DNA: TGTGCCAGCAGCTTGGACAGAACTTATGGCTACACCTTC.

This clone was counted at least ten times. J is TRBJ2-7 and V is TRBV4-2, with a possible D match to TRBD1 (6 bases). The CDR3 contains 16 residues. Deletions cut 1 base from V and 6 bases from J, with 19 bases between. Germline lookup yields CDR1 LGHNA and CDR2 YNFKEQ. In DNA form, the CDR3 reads TGTGCCAGCAGCCAAGGGCCGGGACACCCCTCGGGCGAGCAGTACTTC. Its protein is CASSQGPGHPSGEQYF.

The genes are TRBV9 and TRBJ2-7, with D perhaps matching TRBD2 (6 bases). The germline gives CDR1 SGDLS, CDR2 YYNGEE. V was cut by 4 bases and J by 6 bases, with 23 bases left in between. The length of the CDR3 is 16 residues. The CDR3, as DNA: TGTGCCAGCAGCACACACGGGACTCCGGACCCCCTCGAGCAGTACTTC. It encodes CASSTHGTPDPLEQYF. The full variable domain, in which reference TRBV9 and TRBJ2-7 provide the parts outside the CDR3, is DSGVTQTPKHLITATGQRVTLRCSPRSGDLSVYWYQQSLDQGLQFLIQYYNGEERAKGNILERFSAQQFPDLHSELNLSSLELGDSALYFCASSTHGTPDPLEQYFGPGTRLTVT.

The CDR3 loop is CASGRQFRATYGYTF. CDR3 nucleotides: TGTGCCAGCGGTAGACAGTTCCGGGCCACTTATGGCTACACCTTC. This chain joins TRBV6-5 and TRBJ1-2, with D maybe TRBD1 (5 bases). This CDR3 comprises 15 residues. V gave up 8 bases and J gave up 5 bases, with 21 bases separating them. The germline V gene has CDR1 MNHEY and CDR2 SVGAGI.

CDR3 DNA: TGCGCCAGCAGCCAAGATTTTCGGAACACTGAAGCTTTCTTT. Its protein product is CASSQDFRNTEAFF. The V gene is TRBV4-1, the J gene TRBJ1-1; the D is unclear. This CDR3 contains 14 residues. Germline V gene data show CDR1 as MGHRA and CDR2 as YSYEKL. V shed 0 bases and J shed 1 base, with 6 bases lying between them.

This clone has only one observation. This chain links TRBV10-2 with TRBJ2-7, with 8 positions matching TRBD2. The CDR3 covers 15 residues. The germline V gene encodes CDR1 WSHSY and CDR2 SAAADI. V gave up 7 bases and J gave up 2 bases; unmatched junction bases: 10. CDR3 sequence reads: CASTNLSGETYEQYF. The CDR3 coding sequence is TGCGCCAGCACAAACCTTAGCGGGGAAACCTACGAGCAGTACTTC.

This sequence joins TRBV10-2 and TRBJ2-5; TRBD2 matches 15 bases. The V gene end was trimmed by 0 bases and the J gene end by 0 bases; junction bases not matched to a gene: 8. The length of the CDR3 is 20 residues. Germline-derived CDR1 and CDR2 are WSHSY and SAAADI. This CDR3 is CASSESWTSGRAGHQETQYF. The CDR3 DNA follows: TGCGCCAGCAGTGAGTCCTGGACTAGCGGGAGGGCCGGGCACCAAGAGACCCAGTACTTC.

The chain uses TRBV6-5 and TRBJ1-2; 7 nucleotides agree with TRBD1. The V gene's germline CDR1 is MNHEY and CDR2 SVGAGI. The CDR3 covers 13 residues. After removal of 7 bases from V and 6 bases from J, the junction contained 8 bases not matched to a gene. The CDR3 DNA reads TGTGCCAGCAAGGGACAGACCAGGGATGGCTACACCTTC. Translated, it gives CASKGQTRDGYTF.

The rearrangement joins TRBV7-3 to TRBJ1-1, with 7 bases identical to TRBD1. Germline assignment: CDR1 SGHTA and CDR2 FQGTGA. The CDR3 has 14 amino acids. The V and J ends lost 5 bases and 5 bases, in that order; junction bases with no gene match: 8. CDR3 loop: CASSRTGSNTEAFF. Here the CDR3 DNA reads TGTGCCAGCAGCAGGACAGGCTCGAATACTGAAGCTTTCTTT.

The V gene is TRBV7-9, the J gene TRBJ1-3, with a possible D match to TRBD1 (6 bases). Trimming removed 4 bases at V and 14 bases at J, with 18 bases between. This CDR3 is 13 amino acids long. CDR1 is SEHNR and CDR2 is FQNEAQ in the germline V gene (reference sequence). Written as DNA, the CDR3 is TGTGCCAGCAGCTCCGGGGTCCGGGACAAAGTATATTTT. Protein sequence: CASSSGVRDKVYF.

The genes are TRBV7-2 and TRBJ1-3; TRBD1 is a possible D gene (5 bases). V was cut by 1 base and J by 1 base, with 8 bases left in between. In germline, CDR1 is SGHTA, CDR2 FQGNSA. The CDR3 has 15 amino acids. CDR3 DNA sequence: TGTGCCAGCAGCTTAGGCGGGGGTTCTGGAAACACCATATATTTT. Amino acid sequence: CASSLGGGSGNTIYF. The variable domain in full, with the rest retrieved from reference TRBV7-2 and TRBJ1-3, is GAGVSQSPSNKVTEKGKDVELRCDPISGHTALYWYRQSLGQGLEFLIYFQGNSAPDKSGLPSDRFSAERTGGSVSTLTIQRTQQEDSAVYLCASSLGGGSGNTIYFGEGSWLTVV.

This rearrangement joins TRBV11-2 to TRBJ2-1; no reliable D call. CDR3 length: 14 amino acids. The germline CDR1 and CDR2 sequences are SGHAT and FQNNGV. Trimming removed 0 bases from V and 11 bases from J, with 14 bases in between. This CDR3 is CASSLEGIRLQQFF. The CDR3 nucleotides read TGTGCCAGCAGCTTAGAGGGCATCAGGTTACAGCAGTTCTTC.

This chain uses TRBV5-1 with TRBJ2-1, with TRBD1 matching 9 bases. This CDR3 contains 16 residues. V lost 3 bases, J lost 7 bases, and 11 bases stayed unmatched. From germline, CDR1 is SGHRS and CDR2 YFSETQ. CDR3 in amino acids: CASSYSPGQGNNEQFF. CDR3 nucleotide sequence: TGCGCCAGCAGCTACTCCCCGGGACAGGGTAATAATGAGCAGTTCTTC.

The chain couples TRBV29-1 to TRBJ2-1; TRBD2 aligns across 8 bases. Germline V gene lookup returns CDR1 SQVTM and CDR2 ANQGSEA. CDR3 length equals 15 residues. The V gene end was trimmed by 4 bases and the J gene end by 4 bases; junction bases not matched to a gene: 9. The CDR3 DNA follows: TGCAGCGTTGCTGTTCTAGCGGGTATATACAATGAGCAGTTCTTC. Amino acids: CSVAVLAGIYNEQFF.

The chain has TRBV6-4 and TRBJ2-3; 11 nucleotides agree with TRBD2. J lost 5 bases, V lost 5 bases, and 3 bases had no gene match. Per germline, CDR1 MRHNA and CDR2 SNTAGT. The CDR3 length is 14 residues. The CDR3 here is CASSLAGGLDTQYF. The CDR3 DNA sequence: TGTGCCAGCAGTCTAGCGGGAGGTTTAGATACGCAGTATTTT.

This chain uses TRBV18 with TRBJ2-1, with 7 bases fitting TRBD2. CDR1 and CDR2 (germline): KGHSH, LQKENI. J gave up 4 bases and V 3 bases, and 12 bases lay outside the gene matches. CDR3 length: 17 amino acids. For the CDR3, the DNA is TGTGCCAGCTCACCGGACACCGGGCGGGGGATTTACAATGAGCAGTTCTTC. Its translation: CASSPDTGRGIYNEQFF.

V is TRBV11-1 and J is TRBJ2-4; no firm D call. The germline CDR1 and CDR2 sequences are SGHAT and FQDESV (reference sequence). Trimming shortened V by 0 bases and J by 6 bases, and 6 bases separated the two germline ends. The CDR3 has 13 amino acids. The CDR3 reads CASSLAGRNIQYF. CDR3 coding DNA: TGTGCCAGCAGCTTAGCCGGTCGAAACATTCAGTACTTC.

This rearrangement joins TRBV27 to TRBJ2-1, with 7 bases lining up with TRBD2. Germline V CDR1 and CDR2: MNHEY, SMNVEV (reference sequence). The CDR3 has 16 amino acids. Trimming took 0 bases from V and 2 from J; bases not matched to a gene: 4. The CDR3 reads CASSLSLAETYNEQFF. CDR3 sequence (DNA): TGTGCCAGCAGTTTATCGCTAGCGGAGACCTACAATGAGCAGTTCTTC.

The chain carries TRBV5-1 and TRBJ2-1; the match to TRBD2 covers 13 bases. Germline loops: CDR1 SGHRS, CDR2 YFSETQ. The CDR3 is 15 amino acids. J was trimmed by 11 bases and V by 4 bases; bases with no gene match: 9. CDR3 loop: CASSPGLAGPVQQFF. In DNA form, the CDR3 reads TGCGCCAGCAGCCCGGGACTAGCGGGACCCGTACAGCAGTTCTTC. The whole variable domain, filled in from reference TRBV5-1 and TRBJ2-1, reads KAGVTQTPRYLIKTRGQQVTLSCSPISGHRSVSWYQQTPGQGLQFLFEYFSETQRNKGNFPGRFSGRQFSNSRSEMNVSTLELGDSALYLCASSPGLAGPVQQFFGPGTRLTVL.

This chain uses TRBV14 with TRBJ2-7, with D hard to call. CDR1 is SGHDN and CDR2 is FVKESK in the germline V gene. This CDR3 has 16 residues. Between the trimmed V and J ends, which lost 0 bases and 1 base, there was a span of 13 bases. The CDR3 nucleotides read TGTGCCAGCAGCCAAGAAGGCTACGGGTTTTCCTACGAGCAGTACTTC. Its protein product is CASSQEGYGFSYEQYF.

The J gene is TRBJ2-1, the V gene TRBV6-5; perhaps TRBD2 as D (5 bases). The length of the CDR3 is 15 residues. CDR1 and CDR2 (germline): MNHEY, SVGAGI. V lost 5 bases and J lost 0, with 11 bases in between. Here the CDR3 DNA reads TGTGCCAGCAGTCCCCAGAGCGGCTCCTACAATGAGCAGTTCTTC. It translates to CASSPQSGSYNEQFF.

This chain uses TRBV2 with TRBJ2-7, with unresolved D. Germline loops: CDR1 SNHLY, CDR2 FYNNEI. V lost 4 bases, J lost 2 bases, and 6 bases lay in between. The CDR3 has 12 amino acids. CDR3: CASSAETYEQYF. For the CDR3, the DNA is TGTGCCAGCAGTGCCGAGACCTACGAGCAGTACTTC.

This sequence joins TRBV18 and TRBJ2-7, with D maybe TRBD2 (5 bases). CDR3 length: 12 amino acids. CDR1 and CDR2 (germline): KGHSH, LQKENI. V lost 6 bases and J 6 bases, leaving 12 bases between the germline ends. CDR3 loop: CASSLSRGEQYF. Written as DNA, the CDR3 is TGTGCCAGCTCCCTCTCACGGGGCGAGCAGTACTTC.